The 14 T cell receptor beta chains below come from one sample, sequenced in a study of radiotherapy plus CTLA-4 blockade in lung cancer. The table came from immunoSEQ multiplex PCR; TCRdb's copy has only in-frame clones and leaves some out. The sample holds about 80,000 clones; roughly four fifths are singletons and the top ten take 0.79%. Sequencing used peripheral blood, obtained from a patient treated with radiotherapy plus ipilimumab. These receptors were taken from a human donor with non-small cell lung cancer who had stable disease on radiotherapy plus ipilimumab.

The rearrangement uses TRBV14 and TRBJ2-5; 8 bases match TRBD2. CDR3 size: 15 residues. Germline values: CDR1 SGHDN, CDR2 FVKESK. J was trimmed by 3 bases and V by 2 bases; bases with no gene match: 5. The CDR3 DNA sequence: TGTGCCAGCAGCCAAAGGACTAGCAAGGAAGAGACCCAGTACTTC. It yields the protein CASSQRTSKEETQYF.

The chain combines TRBV28 with TRBJ2-7; tentatively, D is TRBD1 or TRBD2 (6 bases each). CDR1 and CDR2 (germline): MDHEN, SYDVKM. The CDR3 contains 13 residues. Trimming removed 6 bases at V and 6 bases at J, with 15 bases between. For the CDR3, the DNA is TGTGCCAGCAGCCTTATCGGGGGCGCCGAGCAGTACTTC. Residues: CASSLIGGAEQYF.

The V gene is TRBV19, the J gene TRBJ1-5, with D tentatively TRBD1 (6 bases). Trimming took 5 bases from V and 7 from J, leaving 24 bases between them. CDR1 is LNHDA and CDR2 is SQIVND in the germline V gene (reference sequence). The CDR3 has 17 residues. In nucleotides, the CDR3 is TGTGCCAGTAGTCTCCAATTGGGACAAAATCTTGGGCAGCCCCAGCATTTT. Translation: CASSLQLGQNLGQPQHF.

This clone was observed a few times. This chain connects TRBV21-1 to TRBJ2-5. TRBV21-1 is assigned pseudogene status. The CDR3 is 14 amino acids. For the CDR3, the DNA is TGTGCCAGCAGCAAAAACGAGGGGGGAGAGACCCAGTACTTC. As protein: CASSKNEGGETQYF.

Written as DNA, the CDR3 is TGTGCCATCAGTGAGTCGCTGGATAGAACGAATGAGCAGTTCTTC. Its translation is CAISESLDRTNEQFF. This chain uses TRBV10-3 with TRBJ2-1; D not resolved. The V and J ends lost 0 bases and 7 bases respectively, with 13 bases between them. The V gene's germline CDR1 is ENHRY and CDR2 SYGVKD. CDR3 size: 15 residues.

A note on this clone: The junction departs from the called germline gene at one end, perhaps through a read error. This rearrangement joins TRBV9 to TRBJ2-3; the D gene is possibly TRBD2 (6 bases). The CDR3 contains 15 residues. Per the germline V gene, CDR1 is SGDLS and CDR2 is YYNGEE. The DNA of the CDR3 is TGTGCCAGCAGCAGGACGGGAGCGGGCACGGATACGCAGTATTTT. Protein sequence: CASSRTGAGTDTQYF.

In its sample, this clone was seen once. The V gene is TRBV7-9, the J gene TRBJ2-1; D tentatively fits TRBD1 or TRBD2 (5 bases each). CDR3 size: 16 residues. Per the germline V gene, CDR1 is SEHNR and CDR2 is FQNEAQ (reference sequence). Trimming pared 5 bases from V and 0 bases from J, leaving 14 bases between. The CDR3 protein is CASSDRDRGSYNEQFF. CDR3 sequence (DNA): TGTGCCAGCAGCGACCGGGACCGTGGCTCCTACAATGAGCAGTTCTTC.

The chain recombines TRBV6-1 with TRBJ1-5; TRBD1 matches 9 bases. The germline V gene has CDR1 MNHNS and CDR2 SASEGT. V lost 3 bases, J lost 6 bases, and 3 bases stayed unmatched. This CDR3 comprises 14 residues. CDR3: CASSDGTGSQPQHF. CDR3 nucleotide sequence: TGTGCCAGCAGTGACGGGACAGGGAGTCAGCCCCAGCATTTT.

V is TRBV2 and J is TRBJ1-4, with D possibly being TRBD1 (5 bases). The ends were cut back, 6 bases at V and 2 bases at J, with 7 bases in the middle. Germline assignment: CDR1 SNHLY and CDR2 FYNNEI. This CDR3 spans 13 amino acids. CDR3: CASSRDTNEKLFF. CDR3 in DNA: TGTGCCAGCAGCAGGGACACTAATGAAAAACTGTTTTTT.

The CDR3: CASSNFWGSGDYEQYF. CDR3 nucleotides: TGTGCCAGTAGTAATTTTTGGGGGTCTGGGGACTACGAGCAGTACTTC. The chain carries TRBV19 and TRBJ2-5; D possibly matches TRBD1 or TRBD2 (5 bases each). The end of the DNA aligns better with TRBJ2-7, so the J call may be wrong. The CDR3 has 16 amino acids. The germline gives CDR1 LNHDA, CDR2 SQIVND (reference sequence).

V usage is TRBV4-1 and J usage is TRBJ2-7; TRBD2 agrees at 12 bases. The CDR3 totals 18 residues. Per germline, CDR1 MGHRA and CDR2 YSYEKL. V lost 2 bases to trimming and J lost 0 bases; unmatched junction nucleotides: 8. The CDR3 nucleotides are TGCGCCAGCAGCCAAAGGGACCCGACTAGCGGGAGCTCCTACGAGCAGTACTTC. Translation gives CASSQRDPTSGSSYEQYF.

The sample holds a few counts of this clone. V usage is TRBV30 and J usage is TRBJ1-4; TRBD1 aligns across 9 bases. Germline CDR1 reads GTSNPN; CDR2 reads SVGIG (reference sequence). Trimming removed 3 bases from V and 1 base from J; junction bases left unmatched: 0. CDR3 size: 14 residues. The CDR3 loop reads CAWRTGGTNEKLFF. DNA for the CDR3: TGTGCCTGGAGGACAGGGGGAACTAATGAAAAACTGTTTTTT.

J is TRBJ1-3 and V is TRBV5-6; D unresolved. The CDR3 runs 15 residues. CDR1 SGHDT and CDR2 YYEEEE come from the germline V gene. V was clipped by 0 bases and J by 0 bases, with 7 bases between them. The CDR3 nucleotides are TGTGCCAGCAGCTTGGGAACAGTCTCTGGAAACACCATATATTTT. Its translation is CASSLGTVSGNTIYF.

This clone occurred once. J is TRBJ2-7 and V is TRBV29-1; the match to TRBD1 covers 7 bases. Losses at the gene ends were 7 bases for V and 0 bases for J; bases not matched to a gene: 6. Germline V gene data show CDR1 as SQVTM and CDR2 as ANQGSEA. The CDR3 extends over 13 amino acids. CDR3: CSASTGYSYEQYF. The CDR3, as DNA: TGCAGCGCATCGACAGGGTACTCCTACGAGCAGTACTTC.